One and the same sample provided the 7 T cell receptor beta chains below, sequenced in a study of blood T cell repertoires in COVID-19. Using immunoSEQ multiplex PCR, the repertoire was profiled, and TCRdb retains in-frame clones only, with some absent. The sample contains 150,000 to 200,000 clones, approximately 88% of which appear only once. Sequencing was done on a sample of PBMCs or T cells enriched from blood (not recorded which). Every receptor here comes from an older man who had been exposed to COVID-19.

The V gene is TRBV4-1, the J gene TRBJ1-5; D is unresolved. The CDR3 runs 18 residues. Trimming took off 4 bases at V and 2 bases at J, with 21 bases between the two ends. Germline V CDR1 and CDR2: MGHRA, YSYEKL. CDR3 sequence reads: CASSRGFSDRGGNQPQHF. The CDR3 DNA reads as TGCGCCAGCAGCCGTGGGTTCTCGGACCGGGGAGGCAATCAGCCCCAGCATTTT.

The chain joins TRBV6-5 to TRBJ1-5, with D possibly matching TRBD1 (5 bases). The CDR3 covers 13 residues. The germline CDR1 and CDR2 sequences are MNHEY and SVGAGI. The V end lost 6 bases, the J end lost 4 bases, and 10 bases lay between the germline ends. CDR3 in amino acids: CASSPDSNQPQHF. CDR3 DNA: TGTGCCAGCAGCCCCGACAGTAATCAGCCCCAGCATTTT.

The chain couples TRBV18 to TRBJ1-1; D is unresolved. V was shortened by 1 base and J by 7 bases, with 10 bases between the two germline ends. This CDR3 is 13 amino acids long. The germline V gene encodes CDR1 KGHSH and CDR2 LQKENI. DNA of the CDR3: TGTGCCAGCTCACCACAGGCAGGCCGTGAAGCTTTCTTT. This encodes CASSPQAGREAFF.

V gene TRBV9 combines with J gene TRBJ2-1, with TRBD2 matching over 14 bases. This CDR3 has 16 amino acids. J gave up 9 bases and V 3 bases, and 8 bases lay outside the gene matches. CDR1 is SGDLS, CDR2 YYNGEE, per germline. The CDR3 sequence is CASSATTSGGAGEQFF. CDR3 nucleotide sequence: TGTGCCAGCAGCGCCACGACTAGCGGGGGGGCGGGTGAGCAGTTCTTC.

The chain couples TRBV18 to TRBJ2-7; no definite D call. The CDR3 has 11 residues. Germline CDR1 reads KGHSH; CDR2 reads LQKENI. V was cut by 3 bases and J by 8 bases, with 8 bases left in between. CDR3 protein: CASSPESQQYF. The CDR3, as DNA: TGTGCCAGCTCACCTGAGTCCCAGCAGTACTTC.

The chain links TRBV27 to TRBJ2-2, with TRBD2 as a possible D gene (5 bases). The CDR3 is made up of 14 amino acids. Germline CDR1 and CDR2: MNHEY and SMNVEV (reference sequence). The germline V and J ends were trimmed by 8 bases and 6 bases, with 16 bases remaining between them. This CDR3 reads CASRGQPTAGELFF. DNA of the CDR3: TGTGCCAGCCGGGGTCAGCCGACGGCCGGGGAGCTGTTTTTT.

This clone has a single count. The chain recombines TRBV19 with TRBJ2-5, with D possibly matching TRBD1 (6 bases). Trimming took off 1 base at V and 8 bases at J, with 11 bases between the two ends. The CDR3 loop spans 13 amino acids. CDR1 and CDR2 (germline): LNHDA, SQIVND (reference sequence). CDR3 region: CASSIVEGDTQYF. The CDR3 coding sequence is TGTGCCAGTAGTATAGTTGAGGGGGACACCCAGTACTTC.